The T cell receptor beta chain described here comes from a study of somatic mutations in cytotoxic T cells in rheumatoid arthritis. Study-level information: Among the T-cell populations stained with V beta antibodies, some were separated by flow sorting at nearly 100% purity, including V beta1+ cells whose TCRB was sequenced.

Method: immunoSEQ multiplex PCR; TCRdb's copy keeps in-frame clones and lacks some. The profile shows 15,000 to 20,000 clones, 82% of them singletons. Study-wide results and limits: Nobody had found out which antigens the expanded CD8+ clones targeted. Among rheumatoid arthritis patients and age-matched healthy controls, CD8+ T-cell clonality was not significantly different.

CDR1 is SGHAT, CDR2 FQNNGV, per germline. V shed 2 bases, J shed 4 bases, and the junction held 15 bases outside the gene matches. The CDR3 contains 19 residues. As for this clone: Its antigen remains unknown.

This receptor was identified in a woman in her 50s with rheumatoid arthritis. The sequenced sample was CD8+ T cells sorted from blood. This chain connects TRBV11-2 to TRBJ2-3; 10 bases match TRBD2. The CDR3 sequence is CASSLRAERGGIKADTQYF. Written as DNA, the CDR3 is TGTGCCAGCAGCTTAAGGGCTGAGCGGGGGGGCATTAAGGCAGATACGCAGTATTTT.